This is a list of T cell receptor beta chains from one sample in a study of T cells after yellow fever vaccination. TCRdb reanalysed the 5' RACE reads using MiXCR and keeps one entry per CDR3 protein. The sample includes about 210,000 distinct CDR3 sequences, approximately 3% of them seen just once. The sequenced sample was CD4+ T cells sorted from PBMCs, obtained 10 days after the yellow fever booster vaccination. Receptors originate from a man between 18 and 29 years old who received the YFV17D yellow fever vaccine. CDR3s leave out the opening cysteine and the closing phenylalanine or tryptophan. Clone size, where shown, is once, few, many, or a class for clones that have expanded.

abundance: NA; v_gene: TRBV7-2; j_gene: TRBJ2-1; CDR3aa: ASRRRGPVYGVGNEQF
abundance: NA; v_gene: TRBV5-1; j_gene: TRBJ2-5; CDR3aa: ASSFTTGTRETQY
abundance: NA; v_gene: TRBV7-6; j_gene: TRBJ2-6; CDR3aa: ASSKAGFYSGANVLT
abundance: few; v_gene: TRBV9; j_gene: TRBJ2-3; CDR3aa: ASSAHAGTSNTDTQY
abundance: NA; v_gene: TRBV12-5; j_gene: TRBJ1-1; CDR3aa: ASGLYTEAF
abundance: many; v_gene: TRBV4-2; j_gene: TRBJ2-1; CDR3aa: ASSQDLGTSGGYNEQF
abundance: many; v_gene: TRBV2; j_gene: TRBJ1-1; CDR3aa: ASRTSGTEAF
abundance: many; v_gene: TRBV7-2; j_gene: TRBJ2-5; CDR3aa: ASSLGARWFRKETQY
abundance: many; v_gene: TRBV25-1; j_gene: TRBJ2-5; CDR3aa: ASSEGATETQY
abundance: many; v_gene: TRBV2; j_gene: TRBJ2-1; CDR3aa: ASRDTGTEQF
abundance: many; v_gene: TRBV6-5; j_gene: TRBJ1-2; CDR3aa: ASSTRQGGRYGYT
abundance: few; v_gene: TRBV3-1; j_gene: TRBJ1-5; CDR3aa: ASSQGRIGSNQPQH
abundance: many; v_gene: TRBV5-1; j_gene: TRBJ1-1; CDR3aa: ASSLAVRTEAF
abundance: few; v_gene: TRBV5-4; j_gene: TRBJ1-1; CDR3aa: ASRQDRGSHTEAF
abundance: many; v_gene: TRBV28; j_gene: TRBJ1-2; CDR3aa: ASSSPGNRVRGYT
abundance: many; v_gene: TRBV20-1; j_gene: TRBJ1-5; CDR3aa: SARDPRQYNQPQH
abundance: many; v_gene: TRBV18; j_gene: TRBJ2-5; CDR3aa: ASSRVGHNQETQY
abundance: few; v_gene: TRBV28; j_gene: TRBJ1-2; CDR3aa: ASSLGGQGAKGYT
abundance: many; v_gene: TRBV7-8; j_gene: TRBJ1-2; CDR3aa: ASSLGQIIYGYT
abundance: many; v_gene: TRBV6-2/TRBV6-3; j_gene: TRBJ2-7; CDR3aa: ASGRTDSSYEQY
abundance: many; v_gene: TRBV7-9; j_gene: TRBJ2-5; CDR3aa: ASSSRERGSTQY
abundance: few; v_gene: TRBV5-1; j_gene: TRBJ1-1; CDR3aa: ASSETGQGNTEAF
abundance: many; v_gene: TRBV6-5; j_gene: TRBJ2-3; CDR3aa: ATRRVSSTDTQY
abundance: few; v_gene: TRBV6-5; j_gene: TRBJ2-3; CDR3aa: ASSYTIGGPNTQY
abundance: NA; v_gene: TRBV4-3; j_gene: TRBJ2-6; CDR3aa: ASSQFSPSGANVLT
abundance: few; v_gene: TRBV2; j_gene: TRBJ1-2; CDR3aa: ASRGQGGNYGYT
abundance: NA; v_gene: TRBV9; j_gene: TRBJ1-3; CDR3aa: ASSVVGGPGNTIY
abundance: NA; v_gene: TRBV23-1; j_gene: TRBJ2-3; CDR3aa: ASSSTENQLAGRTDTQY
abundance: few; v_gene: TRBV7-2; j_gene: TRBJ2-1; CDR3aa: ASSGVAGGYNEQF
abundance: many; v_gene: TRBV5-1; j_gene: TRBJ2-7; CDR3aa: ASSGGNHGDEQY
abundance: NA; v_gene: TRBV7-9; j_gene: TRBJ2-7; CDR3aa: ASSFVLTHSGFNEQY
abundance: many; v_gene: TRBV9; j_gene: TRBJ1-1; CDR3aa: ASSVDGANIYTEAF
abundance: few; v_gene: TRBV10-2; j_gene: TRBJ2-3; CDR3aa: ASSEGSSGGTDTQY
abundance: few; v_gene: TRBV20-1; j_gene: TRBJ1-5; CDR3aa: SARGDGDQPQH
abundance: few; v_gene: TRBV12-3/TRBV12-4; j_gene: TRBJ1-2; CDR3aa: ASTRTVGGNT
abundance: many; v_gene: TRBV7-9; j_gene: TRBJ1-3; CDR3aa: ASSVGTKLSGNTIY
abundance: many; v_gene: TRBV29-1; j_gene: TRBJ1-2; CDR3aa: SVDWGPDGYT
abundance: NA; v_gene: TRBV7-6; j_gene: TRBJ2-1; CDR3aa: ASSLGPSGGNEQF
abundance: many; v_gene: TRBV13; j_gene: TRBJ2-7; CDR3aa: ASSARDGTYEQY
abundance: NA; v_gene: TRBV12-3/TRBV12-4; j_gene: TRBJ1-4; CDR3aa: ASSSSLPGKEKLF
abundance: many; v_gene: TRBV7-8; j_gene: TRBJ2-5; CDR3aa: ASSPWTSGGLAEGTQY
abundance: few; v_gene: TRBV14; j_gene: TRBJ2-7; CDR3aa: ASSPKMTGREQY
abundance: NA; v_gene: TRBV4-3; j_gene: TRBJ1-1; CDR3aa: ASSQEPGTTEAF
abundance: few; v_gene: TRBV5-1; j_gene: TRBJ2-1; CDR3aa: ASRGGAETYNEQF
abundance: many; v_gene: TRBV7-2; j_gene: TRBJ1-1; CDR3aa: ASSFEQRNTEAF
abundance: many; v_gene: TRBV5-5; j_gene: TRBJ1-4; CDR3aa: ASSMGQNEKLF
abundance: many; v_gene: TRBV10-3; j_gene: TRBJ1-5; CDR3aa: AISEVRGGPNQPQH
abundance: NA; v_gene: TRBV7-9; j_gene: TRBJ2-5; CDR3aa: ASSSLRGRETQY
abundance: NA; v_gene: TRBV9; j_gene: TRBJ1-2; CDR3aa: ASSVDSGVGGYT
abundance: many; v_gene: TRBV20-1; j_gene: TRBJ1-1; CDR3aa: SARPPGARTEAF
abundance: many; v_gene: TRBV4-3; j_gene: TRBJ2-5; CDR3aa: ASRLAGQETQY
abundance: NA; v_gene: TRBV7-2; j_gene: TRBJ1-2; CDR3aa: ASSPGAESRGYT
abundance: many; v_gene: TRBV7-8; j_gene: TRBJ2-2; CDR3aa: ASSIGPRGTDTGELF
abundance: NA; v_gene: TRBV18; j_gene: TRBJ1-6; CDR3aa: ASNSGQYNSPLH
abundance: many; v_gene: TRBV28; j_gene: TRBJ1-2; CDR3aa: ASSLPPGTLYGYT
abundance: many; v_gene: TRBV7-9; j_gene: TRBJ1-1; CDR3aa: ASSAGGNTEAF
abundance: NA; v_gene: TRBV11-2; j_gene: TRBJ2-5; CDR3aa: ASSLDLVETQY
abundance: NA; v_gene: TRBV5-1; j_gene: TRBJ2-6; CDR3aa: ASSDPGQSSGANVLT
abundance: few; v_gene: TRBV5-4; j_gene: TRBJ2-5; CDR3aa: ASSGGDRVGVETQY
abundance: NA; v_gene: TRBV12-3/TRBV12-4; j_gene: TRBJ1-1; CDR3aa: ASRFGATEAF